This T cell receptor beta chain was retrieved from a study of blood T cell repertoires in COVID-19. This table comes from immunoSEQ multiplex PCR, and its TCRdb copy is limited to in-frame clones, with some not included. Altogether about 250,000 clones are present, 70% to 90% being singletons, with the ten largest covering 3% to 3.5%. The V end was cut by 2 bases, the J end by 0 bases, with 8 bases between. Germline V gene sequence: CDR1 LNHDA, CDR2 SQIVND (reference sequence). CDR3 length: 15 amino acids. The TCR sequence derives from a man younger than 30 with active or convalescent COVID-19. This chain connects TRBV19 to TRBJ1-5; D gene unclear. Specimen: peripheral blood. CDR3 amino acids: CASSITQNSNQPQHF. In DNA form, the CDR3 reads TGTGCCAGTAGTATAACACAGAATAGCAATCAGCCCCAGCATTTT.